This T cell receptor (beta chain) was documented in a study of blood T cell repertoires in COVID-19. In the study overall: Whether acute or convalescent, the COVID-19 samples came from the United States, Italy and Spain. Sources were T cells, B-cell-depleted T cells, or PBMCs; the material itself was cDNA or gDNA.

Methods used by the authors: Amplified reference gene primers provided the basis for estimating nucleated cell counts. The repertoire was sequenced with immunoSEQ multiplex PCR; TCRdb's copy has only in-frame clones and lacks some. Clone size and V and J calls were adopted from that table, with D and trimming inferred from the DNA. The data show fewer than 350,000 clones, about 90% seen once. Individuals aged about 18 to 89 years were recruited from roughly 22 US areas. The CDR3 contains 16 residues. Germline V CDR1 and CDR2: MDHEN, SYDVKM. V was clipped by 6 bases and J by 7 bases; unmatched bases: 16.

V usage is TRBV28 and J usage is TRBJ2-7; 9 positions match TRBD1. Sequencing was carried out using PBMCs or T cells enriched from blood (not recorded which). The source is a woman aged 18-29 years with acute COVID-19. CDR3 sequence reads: CASSPVPGQGLGEQYF. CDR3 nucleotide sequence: TGTGCCAGCAGCCCAGTCCCGGGACAGGGCCTTGGGGAGCAGTACTTC.